The 5 T cell receptor beta chains presented below share a single source sample, sequenced in a study of shared clonotypes between healthy human individuals. Clones were read by immunoSEQ multiplex PCR, and TCRdb kept only the in-frame ones, dropping some. The repertoire holds a few million clones, approximately 93% seen once, with 0.35% to 0.45% in the top ten. Sequencing used naive CD4+ T cells from PBMCs. Stated subset: CD45RA+ positively selected. These receptors came from a man aged 18 to 35 in good health. Some clones in this sample may be carry-over from other donors' samples.

This clone was picked up one time. CDR3 amino acids: CASSNGWDRIQETQYF. The CDR3 nucleotides are TGTGCCAGCTCAAACGGATGGGACAGAATTCAAGAGACCCAGTACTTC. The rearrangement uses TRBV18 and TRBJ2-5; the match to TRBD1 covers 7 bases. V was pared by 5 bases and J by 2 bases, with 11 bases of the junction left unmatched. This CDR3 spans 16 amino acids. Germline CDR1 KGHSH, CDR2 LQKENI.

This clone was detected only once. V and J are TRBV21-1 and TRBJ1-1; the table's D call, TRBD1, was not checked against the DNA. TRBV21-1 is marked as a pseudogene. The CDR3 covers 16 residues. CDR3 loop: CASSRLSSGCDTEAFF. In nucleotides, the CDR3 is TGTGCCAGCAGCAGATTAAGCTCAGGGTGTGACACTGAAGCTTTCTTT.

The chain uses TRBV18 and TRBJ1-5; 9 positions agree with TRBD1. Trimming took 6 bases from V and 4 from J; bases not matched to a gene: 7. Germline CDR1 and CDR2: KGHSH and LQKENI. This CDR3 comprises 15 residues. CDR3 loop: CASSRGGQGNQPQHF. CDR3 bases: TGTGCCAGCTCTAGAGGGGGACAGGGAAATCAGCCCCAGCATTTT.

V and J are TRBV28 and TRBJ2-2; TRBD2 matches 9 bases. V was clipped by 6 bases and J by 0 bases; unmatched bases: 14. CDR1 and CDR2 (germline): MDHEN, SYDVKM. The CDR3 runs 19 residues. This chain's CDR3 is CASSPPTWTSAPNTGELFF. In nucleotides, the CDR3 is TGTGCCAGCAGCCCCCCGACCTGGACTAGCGCGCCGAACACCGGGGAGCTGTTTTTT.

This chain links TRBV19 with TRBJ2-7; D may match TRBD1 or TRBD2 (6 bases each). The V end lost 10 bases, the J end lost 1 base, and 11 bases lay between the germline ends. The germline CDR1 and CDR2 sequences are LNHDA and SQIVND (reference sequence). The CDR3 totals 12 residues. In nucleotides, the CDR3 is TGTGCCACCCTAGGGGGGTCCTACGAGCAGTACTTC. Encoded protein: CATLGGSYEQYF.